In this sample, the clone carrying this T cell receptor beta chain turned up many times. The antigen is undetermined. Germline V gene sequence: CDR1 MNHEY, CDR2 SMNVEV (reference sequence). V shed 0 bases and J 9 bases; nucleotides not matched to a gene: 7. The CDR3 has 15 amino acids. This sample is drawn from a study of T cells after yellow fever vaccination. MiXCR was run by TCRdb on the 5' RACE reads, yielding one entry per CDR3 protein. The sample includes about 260,000 distinct CDR3 sequences, more than 3.5% of them seen just once. Study conclusions and caveats: Re-detected after boosting: most primary clones, 96% of CD4 and about 85% of CD8.

The chain carries TRBV27 and TRBJ2-1; the match to TRBD2 covers 8 bases. This TCR derives from a man between 18 and 29 years old who received the YFV17D yellow fever vaccine. Material: PBMCs, obtained 15 days after the yellow fever booster vaccination. CDR3 region: CASSLSFQRGSEQFF. The CDR3 nucleotides are TGTGCCAGCAGTTTATCGTTCCAGCGGGGGAGTGAGCAGTTCTTC.